Listed below are T cell receptor beta chains from one sample, sequenced in a study of cytomegalovirus exposure and HLA in healthy donors. Using immunoSEQ multiplex PCR, the repertoire was profiled, and TCRdb retains in-frame clones only, with some absent. This sample has fewer than 250,000 clones, with over 75% found just once. Material: PBMCs. The receptors originated from a man younger than 30 in good health and CMV-seronegative. CDR3s include the opening cysteine and the closing phenylalanine or tryptophan. Each record gives: clone size, J gene, V gene, D gene, CDR3 protein, CDR3 DNA. A D gene is named only where the DNA matches it firmly. Some rows mark clone size as missing; the rest say once, few, many or name a class of expanded clone.

. | TRBJ1-2 | TRBV6-1 | . | CASSGQNNYGYTF | TGTGCCAGCAGTGGACAGAATAACTATGGCTACACCTTC
. | TRBJ2-1 | TRBV4-3 | . | CASSQDLAVSYNEQFF | TGCGCCAGCAGCCAAGATCTGGCGGTCTCCTACAATGAGCAGTTCTTC
. | TRBJ1-5 | TRBV6-6 | TRBD1 | CASSQGDSNQPQHF | TGTGCCAGCAGTCAGGGGGATAGCAATCAGCCCCAGCATTTT
. | TRBJ1-2 | TRBV18 | . | CASSPKEQGPSSGYTF | TGTGCCAGCTCACCAAAGGAACAGGGCCCTTCCTCTGGCTACACCTTC
. | TRBJ2-1 | TRBV2 | TRBD2 | CASSITSGADNEQFF | TGTGCCAGCAGTATTACTAGCGGGGCAGACAATGAGCAGTTCTTC
. | TRBJ1-1 | TRBV11-2 | . | CASSYRESNDSNTEAFF | TGTGCCAGCAGTTACAGGGAGAGCAATGATTCGAACACTGAAGCTTTCTTT
once | TRBJ2-3 | TRBV5-8 | TRBD1 | CASSMGQNTDTQYF | TGTGCCAGCAGCATGGGACAGAACACAGATACGCAGTATTTT
. | TRBJ1-1 | TRBV7-2 | . | CASSRQMNTEAFF | TGTGCCAGCAGCCGACAGATGAACACTGAAGCTTTCTTT
. | TRBJ1-1 | TRBV14 | . | CASSQEWRENTEAFF | TGTGCCAGCAGCCAAGAGTGGAGGGAGAACACTGAAGCTTTCTTT
. | TRBJ2-2 | TRBV11-3 | . | CASSLETENTGELFF | TGTGCCAGCAGCCTGGAGACGGAGAACACCGGGGAGCTGTTTTTT
. | TRBJ1-2 | TRBV2 | TRBD1 | CASSLGTEQTYGYTF | TGTGCCAGCAGTCTTGGGACAGAGCAGACTTATGGCTACACCTTC
. | TRBJ2-1 | TRBV2 | TRBD2 | CASSFQRGAPNEQFF | TGTGCCAGCAGTTTCCAGCGGGGGGCCCCCAATGAGCAGTTCTTC
. | TRBJ2-3 | TRBV27 | TRBD1 | CASSRRTGIRSTDTQYF | TGTGCCAGCAGTAGAAGGACAGGGATTCGGAGCACAGATACGCAGTATTTT
. | TRBJ1-2 | TRBV6-1 | TRBD1 | CASSRDRDNGHTF | TGTGCCAGCAGTAGGGACAGGGACAACGGCCACACCTTC
. | TRBJ1-6 | TRBV2 | . | CASSEIQENSPLHF | TGTGCCAGCAGTGAAATACAGGAAAATTCACCCCTCCACTTT
. | TRBJ2-3 | TRBV7-3 | TRBD1 | CASSLTGQGLTGTDTQYF | TGTGCCAGCAGCTTAACGGGACAGGGGTTGACTGGCACAGATACGCAGTATTTT
few | TRBJ1-2 | TRBV2 | . | CASSDDSYGYTF | TGTGCCAGCAGTGATGACAGCTATGGCTACACCTTC
. | TRBJ1-2 | TRBV19 | . | CASRDSSYGYTF | TGTGCCAGTAGGGACAGCAGCTATGGCTACACCTTC
. | TRBJ1-3 | TRBV7-2 | . | CASSSGGPGLKSSGNTIYF | TGTGCCAGCAGCTCAGGCGGGCCGGGACTCAAGAGCTCTGGAAACACCATATATTTT
once | TRBJ2-7 | TRBV13 | . | CASSPRYDYEQYF | TGTGCCAGCAGCCCCCGTTACGACTACGAGCAGTACTTC
. | TRBJ1-5 | TRBV19 | TRBD1 | CASSTGTGNWNNQPQHF | TGTGCCAGTAGTACGGGGACAGGGAATTGGAACAATCAGCCCCAGCATTTT
. | TRBJ2-5 | TRBV11-3 | . | CASSLRFWGLDQETQYF | TGTGCCAGCAGCCTCCGTTTCTGGGGACTGGACCAAGAGACCCAGTACTTC
. | TRBJ1-1 | TRBV30 | . | CAYFGTEAFF | TGTGCCTACTTCGGGACTGAAGCTTTCTTT
once | TRBJ1-2 | TRBV9 | . | CASSVDAGSSGYTF | TGTGCCAGCAGCGTAGATGCAGGAAGCAGTGGCTACACCTTC
. | TRBJ2-2 | TRBV9 | . | CASSAMSPGELFF | TGTGCCAGCAGCGCCATGTCCCCCGGGGAGCTGTTTTTT
. | TRBJ1-2 | TRBV6-6 | . | CASSHTRDSYGYTF | TGTGCCAGCAGTCACACCCGGGACTCCTATGGCTACACCTTC
. | TRBJ2-1 | TRBV4-3 | TRBD1 | CASSQAHGQGDNEQFF | TGCGCCAGCAGCCAAGCCCACGGACAGGGGGACAATGAGCAGTTCTTC
. | TRBJ2-7 | TRBV11-2 | TRBD1 | CASSLEPSPGQGSYEQYF | TGTGCCAGCAGCTTAGAACCCTCACCGGGACAGGGGTCCTACGAGCAGTACTTC